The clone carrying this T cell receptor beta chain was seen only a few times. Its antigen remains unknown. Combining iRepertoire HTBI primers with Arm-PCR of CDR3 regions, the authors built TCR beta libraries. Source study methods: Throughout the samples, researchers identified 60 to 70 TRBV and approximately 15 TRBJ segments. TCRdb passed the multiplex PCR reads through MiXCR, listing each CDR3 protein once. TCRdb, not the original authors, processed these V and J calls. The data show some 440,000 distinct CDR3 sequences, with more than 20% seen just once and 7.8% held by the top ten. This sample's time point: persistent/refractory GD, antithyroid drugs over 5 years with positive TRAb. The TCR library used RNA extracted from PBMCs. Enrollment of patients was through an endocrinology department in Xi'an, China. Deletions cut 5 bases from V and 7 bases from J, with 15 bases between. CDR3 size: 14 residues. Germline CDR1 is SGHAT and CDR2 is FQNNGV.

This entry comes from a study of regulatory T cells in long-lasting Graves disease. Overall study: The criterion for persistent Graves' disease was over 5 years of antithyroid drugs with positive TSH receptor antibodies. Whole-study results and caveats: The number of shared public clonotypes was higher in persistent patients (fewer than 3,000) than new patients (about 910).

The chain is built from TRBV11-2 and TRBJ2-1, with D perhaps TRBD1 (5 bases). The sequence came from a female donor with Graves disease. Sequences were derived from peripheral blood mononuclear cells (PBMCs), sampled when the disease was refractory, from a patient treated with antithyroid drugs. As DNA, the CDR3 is TGTGCCAGCAGCATAATCGGGCAGGGAAATGAGCAGTTCTTC. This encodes CASSIIGQGNEQFF.